This TCR beta chain originates from a study of T cell repertoires in cytomegalovirus infection. Study background: Well-studied HLA-B-restricted epitopes and recently identified HLA-C-restricted epitopes of CMV were both used in the study. Public TCR beta signatures marked donors with CMV infection and the matching HLA.

Study-wide findings and caveats: The study found HLA-C-restricted CMV-specific TCR beta clonotypes dominating the ex vivo response. Summed frequency of public TCR beta families distinguished CMV carriers with the relevant HLA.

This clonotype came up many times. The antigen is undetermined. TCRdb recomputed calls from the reads with MiXCR, one row per CDR3 protein. Altogether roughly 860,000 distinct CDR3 sequences are present, 32% being singletons, with the ten largest covering roughly 12%. V dropped 7 bases and J dropped 4 bases, with 17 bases sitting between them. CDR1 is MNHEY, CDR2 SVGEGT, per germline. This CDR3 is built from 15 residues. The chain carries TRBV6-2 or TRBV6-3 and TRBJ2-1; possibly TRBD2 for D (6 bases). Sequences were derived from cultured CD8+ T cells from PBMCs, sampled from culture after CMV antigen stimulation. The sequence was obtained from a human donor in good health (CMV status not recorded). Some clones in this sample may be carry-over from other donors' samples. Written as DNA, the CDR3 is TGTGCCAGCACCTTCGGGCGTCTAGCGTACAATGAGCAGTTCTTC. It encodes CASTFGRLAYNEQFF.